The next 9 T cell receptor beta chains were all read from a single sample in a study of metastatic and nonmetastatic thyroid tumors. Using MiXCR, TCRdb re-called clones from the PCR reads. The table lists around 26,000 clones, approximately 3.7% of them singletons. None of the patients had undergone any treatment ahead of thyroid surgery. Material: blood. The origin of the receptors is a male donor with papillary thyroid cancer or a benign thyroid nodule (not recorded which). Some clones in this sample may be carry-over from other donors' samples.

This clone occurred a few times. The rearrangement joins TRBV5-5 to TRBJ2-1; D is unresolved. The length of the CDR3 is 16 residues. CDR1 is SGHKS, CDR2 YYEKEE, per germline (reference sequence). Trimming left V 0 bases short and J 8 bases short, with 18 bases between. CDR3 loop: CASSLDLQATPHEQFF. CDR3 sequence (DNA): TGTGCCAGCAGCTTGGATCTGCAGGCAACACCCCATGAGCAGTTCTTC.

This clone was seen a handful of times. The gene calls are TRBV19 and TRBJ2-6, with D perhaps matching TRBD2 (6 bases). The CDR3 runs to 15 residues. CDR1 LNHDA and CDR2 SQIVND come from the germline V gene (reference sequence). V was cut by 6 bases and J by 4 bases, with 13 bases left in between. The CDR3 bases are TGTGCCAGTAGCGATGGGGAGGCCGGGGCCAACGTCCTGACTTTC. This sequence encodes CASSDGEAGANVLTF.

This clone occurred many times. This chain links TRBV20-1 with TRBJ1-2; 9 bases map to TRBD1. Germline trimming cut 6 bases from V and 4 bases from J; bases unmatched to any gene: 3. The germline gives CDR1 DFQATT, CDR2 SNEGSKA (reference sequence). CDR3 length: 12 amino acids. CDR3 nucleotide sequence: TGCAGTGCCCGGGACAGGGCCTATGGCTACACCTTC. Translating gives CSARDRAYGYTF.

There are a few counts of this clone. The junction departs from the called germline gene at one end, perhaps through a read error. The genes are TRBV28 and TRBJ2-5; no firm D call. CDR1 is MDHEN, CDR2 SYDVKM, per germline. The length of the CDR3 is 14 residues. This CDR3 reads CASSSERAQETQYF. As DNA, the CDR3 is TGTGCCAGCAGCTCCGAAAGGGCCCAAGAGACACAGTACTTC.

This chain connects TRBV6-4 to TRBJ1-6; D is uncertain. The germline V gene encodes CDR1 MRHNA and CDR2 SNTAGT. Trimming left V 2 bases short and J 5 bases short, with 7 bases between. The CDR3 runs 14 residues. The CDR3 loop is CASSDDGDNSPLHF. The CDR3, as DNA: TGTGCCAGCAGTGACGACGGGGATAATTCACCCCTCCACTTT.

This clone is classed as medium-sized. The chain uses TRBV28 and TRBJ1-2; D remains ambiguous. The CDR3 extends over 11 amino acids. Trimming removed 6 bases from V and 7 bases from J, with 9 bases in between. Germline CDR1 reads MDHEN; CDR2 reads SYDVKM. CDR3 bases: TGTGCCAGCAGGGCCACGCGTGGCTACACCTTC. As protein: CASRATRGYTF.

V is TRBV27 and J is TRBJ2-1, with 7 bases aligning to TRBD2. The germline V gene encodes CDR1 MNHEY and CDR2 SMNVEV (reference sequence). The CDR3 loop spans 15 amino acids. Trimming took 2 bases from V and 9 from J; bases not matched to a gene: 10. The CDR3 nucleotides read TGTGCCAGCAGTTTAAGCTGGACTAGTGGTAGTGAGCAGTTCTTC. It yields the protein CASSLSWTSGSEQFF.

The rearrangement uses TRBV7-6 and TRBJ2-2; D unresolved. Germline CDR1 SGHVS, CDR2 FNYEAQ. CDR3 length equals 14 residues. V gave up 1 base and J gave up 5 bases, with 8 bases separating them. The CDR3 nucleotides read TGTGCCAGCAGCTTAGGACTTCAAACCGGGGAGCTGTTTTTT. Its protein product is CASSLGLQTGELFF.

In its sample, this clone was seen a few times. The chain uses TRBV7-2 and TRBJ2-2; D unresolved. The germline V and J ends were trimmed by 2 bases and 7 bases, with 8 bases remaining between them. Looked up from germline, CDR1 is SGHTA and CDR2 is FQGNSA. This CDR3 comprises 13 residues. The CDR3 DNA reads as TGTGCCAGCAGCTTAATACGAAACGGGGAGCTGTTTTTT. Protein product: CASSLIRNGELFF.